This TCR beta chain is drawn from a study of prognosis after radiotherapy for stage I lung cancer. V shed 5 bases and J shed 4 bases, with 6 bases lying between them. The CDR3 consists of 12 residues. From germline, CDR1 is KGHDR and CDR2 SFDVKD. Using two-round multiplex PCR, the authors amplified TCR beta CDR3 from genomic DNA. Amplification during the initial PCR round employed primers specific to each TRBV and TRBJ gene. TCRdb reprocessed the multiplex PCR reads via MiXCR and lists one record per CDR3 protein. The sample includes about 14,000 distinct CDR3 sequences, around 33% of them seen just once. This clonotype is classed as medium-sized.

The source was PBMCs, collected before or after stereotactic body radiation therapy (not recorded which). The chain uses TRBV24-1 and TRBJ2-3, with D unclear. This receptor was obtained from a donor of 50 years or more with non-small cell lung cancer. The CDR3 here is CATSVGSDTQYF. The CDR3 region has the DNA TGTGCCACCAGTGTCGGGTCAGATACGCAGTATTTT.